The 30 T cell receptor beta chains in this list originate from one sample, sequenced in a study of blood T cells in healthy people across ages. A second about 6 to 11 cycle PCR used barcoded and J-beta primers. One entry per CDR3 protein results from TCRdb running MiXCR on the 5' RACE reads. The data show around 320,000 distinct CDR3 sequences, around 29% seen once. The sequenced sample consisted of blood. The receptor set was obtained from a woman aged 70-85 years in good health.

This clonotype was counted at least ten times. The chain employs TRBV7-6 and TRBJ2-5; a weak D match, TRBD1 (7 bases). Germline V CDR1 and CDR2: SGHVS, FNYEAQ. This CDR3 is built from 15 residues. Trimming removed 3 bases from V and 4 bases from J, with 15 bases in between. The CDR3 DNA reads as TGTGCCAGCAGCTTCCTTGGAGGGGGCGGAGAGACCCAGTACTTC. Translated, it gives CASSFLGGGGETQYF.

The chain uses TRBV11-1 and TRBJ1-4; D is perhaps TRBD1 (5 bases). From germline, CDR1 is SGHAT and CDR2 FQDESV (reference sequence). Trimming removed 1 base at V and 5 bases at J, with 11 bases between. The CDR3 extends over 15 amino acids. CDR3 amino acids: CASSLGRGSNEKLFF. CDR3 nucleotide sequence: TGTGCCAGCAGCTTAGGAAGGGGATCGAATGAAAAACTGTTTTTT.

This sequence joins TRBV7-3 and TRBJ2-2; 12 nucleotides align to TRBD2. CDR3 length equals 15 residues. Looked up from germline, CDR1 is SGHTA and CDR2 is FQGTGA. J was trimmed by 7 bases and V by 5 bases; bases with no gene match: 5. The CDR3 nucleotides read TGTGCCAGCAGCCGATCGACTAGCGGGGGCGGGGAGCTGTTTTTT. Protein product: CASSRSTSGGGELFF. The full variable domain, with the rest looked up from reference TRBV7-3 and TRBJ2-2, is GAGVSQTPSNKVTEKGKYVELRCDPISGHTALYWYRQSLGQGPEFLIYFQGTGAADDSGLPNDRFFAVRPEGSVSTLKIQRTERGDSAVYLCASSRSTSGGGELFFGEGSRLTVL.

CDR3 nucleotides: TGTGCCAGCAGCGTAGATAGCGGGGAGAGCTCCTACGAGCAGTACTTC. Residues: CASSVDSGESSYEQYF. V usage is TRBV7-9 and J usage is TRBJ2-7; TRBD2 aligns across 8 bases. Trimming cost V 5 bases and J 0 bases; bases outside gene matches: 9. The CDR3 is 16 residues long. CDR1 is SEHNR, CDR2 FQNEAQ, per germline (reference sequence).

The J gene is TRBJ2-5, the V gene TRBV20-1; 12 bases line up with TRBD2. The end of the DNA fits TRBJ2-1 better, so the J call may be wrong. Germline lookup yields CDR1 DFQATT and CDR2 SNEGSKA (reference sequence). This CDR3 spans 17 amino acids. CDR3 DNA sequence: TGCAGTGCTAGAGTTCACCGACTAGCGGGAGAGGTCAATGAGCAGTTCTTC. Protein product: CSARVHRLAGEVNEQFF.

The chain recombines TRBV4-3 with TRBJ1-2; D gene uncertain. This CDR3 contains 16 residues. The germline gives CDR1 LGHNA, CDR2 YSLEER. V was cut by 0 bases and J by 1 base, with 12 bases left in between. CDR3 sequence reads: CASSQDSGGLNYGYTF. CDR3 nucleotides: TGCGCCAGCAGCCAAGATAGCGGAGGTCTTAACTATGGCTACACCTTC.

Only a few counts were recorded for this clonotype. V is TRBV20-1 and J is TRBJ2-7; D unresolved. The germline CDR1 and CDR2 sequences are DFQATT and SNEGSKA (reference sequence). V dropped 5 bases and J dropped 2 bases, with 10 bases sitting between them. The CDR3 extends over 12 amino acids. The CDR3 DNA follows: TGCAGTGCTTGGTCCCCCCCCTACGAGCAGTACTTC. It translates to CSAWSPPYEQYF.

This clonotype was observed a handful of times. This chain joins TRBV7-9 and TRBJ2-5; TRBD2 matches at 7 bases. The germline CDR1 and CDR2 sequences are SEHNR and FQNEAQ (reference sequence). The CDR3 runs to 16 residues. Unmatched junction bases numbered 13, after V lost 6 bases and J lost 3 bases. The CDR3 region is CASSQDRPGGKETQYF. DNA of the CDR3: TGTGCCAGCAGTCAGGACCGGCCGGGGGGTAAAGAGACCCAGTACTTC.

This clonotype showed up many times. The V call is TRBV29-1, the J call TRBJ2-1; 7 bases match TRBD1. There are 13 residues in the CDR3. Germline V gene sequence: CDR1 SQVTM, CDR2 ANQGSEA. J lost 9 bases, V lost 1 base, and 6 bases had no gene match. The CDR3 DNA follows: TGCAGCGTTGAAGCTCTAGGGGGCAGTGAGCAGTTCTTC. This encodes CSVEALGGSEQFF.

This clonotype was found many times. V usage is TRBV5-1 and J usage is TRBJ2-1; 8 nucleotides agree with TRBD2. The CDR3 has 15 amino acids. V gave up 6 bases and J gave up 7 bases; unmatched junction bases: 12. Germline V gene sequence: CDR1 SGHRS, CDR2 YFSETQ. Here the CDR3 DNA reads TGCGCCAGCACTCCCCTAGCGGGCCTCTTGAATGAGCAGTTCTTC. It is translated as CASTPLAGLLNEQFF.

The J gene is TRBJ2-5, the V gene TRBV20-1, with D perhaps matching TRBD2 (5 bases). Between the trimmed V and J ends, which lost 5 bases and 3 bases, there was a span of 19 bases. This CDR3 spans 15 amino acids. The germline V gene encodes CDR1 DFQATT and CDR2 SNEGSKA (reference sequence). DNA of the CDR3: TGCAGTGCTTCTGTCGTCCGGGAAGGAGAAGAGACCCAGTACTTC. It codes for CSASVVREGEETQYF.

J is TRBJ2-2 and V is TRBV4-1; 9 bases map to TRBD1. There are 17 residues in the CDR3. V gave up 1 base and J gave up 4 bases; unmatched junction bases: 7. Germline lookup yields CDR1 MGHRA and CDR2 YSYEKL. The CDR3 coding sequence is TGCGCCAGCAGCCAAGGCGACAGGGGGATGAGCACCGGGGAGCTGTTTTTT. Protein product: CASSQGDRGMSTGELFF.

The chain has TRBV6-1 and TRBJ2-6; unclear D gene. Trimming took off 7 bases at V and 1 base at J, with 8 bases between the two ends. Germline-derived CDR1 and CDR2 are MNHNS and SASEGT. This CDR3 has 14 residues. Written as DNA, the CDR3 is TGTGCCAGCATGGCAGCTTCTGGGGCCAACGTCCTGACTTTC. It translates to CASMAASGANVLTF.

The chain employs TRBV9 and TRBJ2-1, with 7 bases identical to TRBD2. Germline CDR1 SGDLS, CDR2 YYNGEE. The junction had 9 bases not matched to a gene; V was cut back by 4 bases and J by 5 bases. The CDR3 is 15 residues long. Here the CDR3 reads CASSLGTTTNNEQFF. The CDR3 DNA follows: TGTGCCAGCAGCCTCGGGACTACCACCAACAATGAGCAGTTCTTC.

This clonotype was seen a handful of times. This chain joins TRBV5-1 and TRBJ2-3; maybe TRBD2 (5 bases). V was pared by 7 bases and J by 1 base, with 7 bases between. CDR1 is SGHRS and CDR2 is YFSETQ in the germline V gene. The CDR3 is made up of 12 amino acids. The CDR3 sequence: CASAGGTDTQYF. For the CDR3, the DNA is TGCGCCAGCGCGGGTGGCACAGATACGCAGTATTTT.

This clonotype was seen a handful of times. The gene calls are TRBV5-1 and TRBJ2-3; D is perhaps TRBD2 (5 bases). The ends were cut back, 3 bases at V and 2 bases at J, with 16 bases in the middle. This CDR3 has 16 amino acids. CDR1 and CDR2 from the germline V gene are SGHRS and YFSETQ. CDR3 coding DNA: TGCGCCAGCAGCTCCTATAGACCGGACTCCACAGATACGCAGTATTTT. Its translation: CASSSYRPDSTDTQYF.

This clonotype was counted between two and nine times. The chain employs TRBV7-9 and TRBJ2-7; D might be TRBD1 or TRBD2, each matching 5 bases. This CDR3 is built from 11 residues. In germline, CDR1 is SEHNR, CDR2 FQNEAQ (reference sequence). Between the trimmed V and J ends, which lost 8 bases and 3 bases, there was a span of 8 bases. The CDR3 protein is CASRDDYEQYF. The CDR3 DNA is TGTGCCAGCCGGGACGACTACGAGCAGTACTTC.

A few counts support this clonotype. The DNA for the CDR3 is TGCGCCAGCAGCTTGGAAGGCGGACCCGGTCAGCAGACCCAGTACTTC. This encodes CASSLEGGPGQQTQYF. This chain uses TRBV5-1 with TRBJ2-5, with unresolved D. The CDR3 is 16 amino acids. The germline gives CDR1 SGHRS, CDR2 YFSETQ. Trimming cost V 0 bases and J 6 bases, with 18 bases left between them.

The J gene is TRBJ2-5, the V gene TRBV15; maybe TRBD2 (5 bases). The J call may be wrong; the DNA end is better matched by TRBJ2-1. Germline values: CDR1 LNHNV, CDR2 YYDKDF (reference sequence). The CDR3 contains 15 residues. CDR3 sequence reads: CATSRVRGKADEQFF. In DNA, the CDR3 is TGTGCCACCAGCAGAGTTCGGGGTAAAGCCGATGAGCAGTTCTTC.

The table lists this clonotype with many counts. This CDR3 reads CASRRDSPSNQPQHF. CDR3 DNA: TGTGCCAGCAGGCGGGACAGCCCCAGCAATCAGCCCCAGCATTTT. V usage is TRBV6-2 or TRBV6-3 and J usage is TRBJ1-5; TRBD1 matches 7 bases. V shed 6 bases and J 1 base; nucleotides not matched to a gene: 6. This CDR3 comprises 15 residues. The V gene's germline CDR1 is MNHEY and CDR2 SVGEGT.

V usage is TRBV11-3 and J usage is TRBJ2-5; weak D call: TRBD2 (6 bases). The CDR3 length is 15 residues. Between the trimmed V and J ends, which lost 3 bases and 2 bases, there was a span of 13 bases. Per the germline V gene, CDR1 is SGHNT and CDR2 is YENEEA. CDR3 sequence (DNA): TGTGCCAGCAGCTTGGGAAGTCTAGCGCAAGAGACCCAGTACTTC. Its translation: CASSLGSLAQETQYF.

A few counts support this clonotype. The chain recombines TRBV5-5 with TRBJ2-2; the match to TRBD1 covers 8 bases. The CDR3 is made up of 13 amino acids. Germline CDR1 and CDR2: SGHKS and YYEKEE (reference sequence). After removal of 6 bases from V and 5 bases from J, the junction contained 3 bases not matched to a gene. CDR3 sequence (DNA): TGTGCCAGCAATCGACAGGGGACCGGGGAGCTGTTTTTT. This translates into CASNRQGTGELFF. Filled out from reference TRBV5-5 and TRBJ2-2, the complete variable domain reads DAGVTQSPTHLIKTRGQQVTLRCSPISGHKSVSWYQQVLGQGPQFIFQYYEKEERGRGNFPDRFSARQFPNYSSELNVNALLLGDSALYLCASNRQGTGELFFGEGSRLTVL.

This clonotype appeared many times. The rearrangement uses TRBV5-1 and TRBJ2-2; no reliable D call. The CDR3 extends over 14 amino acids. CDR1 is SGHRS, CDR2 YFSETQ, per germline. V shed 0 bases and J shed 4 bases, with 7 bases lying between them. CDR3 nucleotides: TGCGCCAGCAGCTTGGCCGGCGGCACCGGGGAGCTGTTTTTT. This codes for CASSLAGGTGELFF. The full variable domain, its missing parts supplied by reference TRBV5-1 and TRBJ2-2, is KAGVTQTPRYLIKTRGQQVTLSCSPISGHRSVSWYQQTPGQGLQFLFEYFSETQRNKGNFPGRFSGRQFSNSRSEMNVSTLELGDSALYLCASSLAGGTGELFFGEGSRLTVL.

This clonotype was seen more than once but under ten times. CDR3 DNA sequence: TGTGCCAGCTCAGAAGGGAGGGTGAGCAATCAGCCCCAGCATTTT. Translation gives CASSEGRVSNQPQHF. This chain connects TRBV18 to TRBJ1-5; D is ambiguous. V shed 5 bases and J shed 1 base, with 12 bases lying between them. CDR1 is KGHSH, CDR2 LQKENI, per germline. This CDR3 has 15 residues. The complete variable domain, with remaining parts taken from reference TRBV18 and TRBJ1-5, reads NAGVMQNPRHLVRRRGQEARLRCSPMKGHSHVYWYRQLPEEGLKFMVYLQKENIIDESGMPKERFSAEFPKEGPSILRIQQVVRGDSAAYFCASSEGRVSNQPQHFGDGTRLSIL.

The chain links TRBV29-1 to TRBJ2-7; TRBD1 might be the D (6 bases). Trimming took off 4 bases at V and 3 bases at J, with 10 bases between the two ends. The length of the CDR3 is 12 residues. In germline, CDR1 is SQVTM, CDR2 ANQGSEA. CDR3 sequence: CSVATGIYEQYF. The CDR3 DNA reads as TGCAGCGTTGCCACAGGGATCTACGAGCAGTACTTC.

This clonotype appeared a few times. The chain employs TRBV28 and TRBJ2-5; the match to TRBD2 covers 7 bases. The J call may be mistaken, given a closer DNA end match to TRBJ2-7. Germline values: CDR1 MDHEN, CDR2 SYDVKM. CDR3 length: 14 amino acids. The CDR3 sequence: CASSLPSTSPEQYF. The CDR3 DNA reads as TGTGCCAGCAGTTTACCCTCGACTAGCCCCGAGCAGTACTTC.

This clonotype was observed many times. The chain combines TRBV4-2 with TRBJ1-2, with a tentative D call TRBD1 (5 bases). Germline CDR1 LGHNA, CDR2 YNFKEQ. V lost 4 bases to trimming and J lost 6 bases, with 18 bases between them. The CDR3 runs to 15 residues. CDR3 bases: TGTGCCAGCAGCCCCGAAGGGGATGTACGTAATGGCTACACCTTC. The encoded protein is CASSPEGDVRNGYTF.

A single count supports this clonotype. The chain employs TRBV20-1 and TRBJ2-5; 8 bases line up with TRBD1. The V gene's germline CDR1 is DFQATT and CDR2 SNEGSKA (reference sequence). The CDR3 length is 11 residues. Here the CDR3 DNA reads TGCGTCGGACAGGGACAAGAGACCCAGTACTTC. As protein: CVGQGQETQYF.

This chain uses TRBV3-1 with TRBJ2-7, with 12 bases that match TRBD2. Trimming at V came to 0 bases and at J to 3 bases, leaving 3 bases not matched to a gene. The CDR3 has 16 residues. Germline V gene lookup returns CDR1 LGHDT and CDR2 YNNKEL (reference sequence). CDR3 DNA: TGTGCCAGCAGCCAAGATAGACTAGCGGGAGTCTACGAGCAGTACTTC. Protein product: CASSQDRLAGVYEQYF.

Note on this clonotype: A read error may produce the germline difference seen at one junction end. This sequence joins TRBV24-1 and TRBJ2-1, with a weak D call TRBD1 (5 bases). The CDR3 is made up of 15 amino acids. CDR1 and CDR2 from the germline V gene are KGHDR and SFDVKD. CDR3: CAASPTDSAYNEQFF. The CDR3 DNA reads TGTGCCGCCAGCCCGACAGACTCCGCCTACAATGAGCAGTTCTTC.